In this sample, the clone carrying this T cell receptor beta chain turned up a few times. Its antigen is not identified. With 5 bases clipped from V and 2 bases from J, the junction kept 6 bases outside the gene matches. Germline V lookup: CDR1 SEHNR, CDR2 FQNEAQ (reference sequence). The CDR3 runs to 14 residues. These data are taken from a study of cytomegalovirus exposure and HLA in healthy donors. General study points: Donor immune exposure was known only as CMV serostatus.

60 Vbeta and 13 Jbeta primers were used in PCR. Libraries were prepared by immunoSEQ multiplex PCR; TCRdb keeps only in-frame clonotypes and omits some of them. Here the sample spans about 120,000 clones, roughly 80% being singletons. The receptor was derived from a man aged 25-45 years in good health and CMV-seronegative. The J gene is TRBJ2-7, the V gene TRBV7-9, with 7 bases matching TRBD2. The sequencing sample was made of PBMCs. The CDR3 DNA reads TGTGCCAGCAGCCCACTAGCGCAAACCTACGAGCAGTACTTC. This translates into CASSPLAQTYEQYF.